The 5 T cell receptor beta chains presented below share a single source sample, sequenced in a study of T-cell memory formation after mild COVID-19 (dated by TCRdb to the early 2020s). Library creation used 5' RACE. Sequencer: Illumina NovaSeq 6000. TCRdb ran its own pipeline on the public reads, namely fastp trimming at Q25 and MiXCR clone calling, and kept in-frame beta chains. Rows with a matching CDR3 protein are joined into one entry that keeps the most common DNA and genes. The sample table contains approximately 260,000 distinct CDR3 sequences; only one count was recorded for approximately 16% of them. The top ten hold approximately 20% of the sample. Specimen: PBMCs or a T cell subset sorted from them (not recorded which). The source of these receptors is a man aged 18 to 35 who had mild COVID-19 (a few samples of this study predate the infection). The sample titles of this study are shuffled in the database, so cell type and time point are left out; the donor was told from shared clones.

This clonotype was observed a few times. CDR3 DNA sequence: TGCAGTGCTCGGGCGGACGTTGGGGAGACCCAGTACTTC. Amino acids: CSARADVGETQYF. The chain links TRBV20-1 to TRBJ2-5, with no clear D. There are 13 residues in the CDR3. Germline V gene sequence: CDR1 DFQATT, CDR2 SNEGSKA (reference sequence). The V end was cut by 5 bases, the J end by 5 bases, with 15 bases between.

This clonotype was found a few times. CDR3 DNA sequence: TGTGCCAGCAGCTTAAAGTTCGATGAGCAGTTCTTC. This gives the protein CASSLKFDEQFF. This chain joins TRBV7-9 and TRBJ2-1; D gene uncertain. Germline CDR1 and CDR2: SEHNR and FQNEAQ (reference sequence). V gave up 2 bases and J gave up 8 bases, with 7 bases separating them. This CDR3 is built from 12 residues. The complete variable domain, with remaining parts taken from reference TRBV7-9 and TRBJ2-1, reads DTGVSQNPRHKITKRGQNVTFRCDPISEHNRLYWYRQTLGQGPEFLTYFQNEAQLEKSRLLSDRFSAERPKGSFSTLEIQRTEQGDSAMYLCASSLKFDEQFFGPGTRLTVL.

V gene TRBV28 combines with J gene TRBJ2-6; D gene ambiguous. CDR3 length equals 15 residues. The germline gives CDR1 MDHEN, CDR2 SYDVKM. Trimming cost V 2 bases and J 2 bases, with 7 bases left between them. CDR3: CASSLIAAGANVLTF. CDR3 bases: TGTGCCAGCAGTTTAATCGCCGCTGGGGCCAACGTCCTGACTTTC.

The gene calls are TRBV12-3 or TRBV12-4 and TRBJ2-7; D possibly uses TRBD1 or TRBD2 (5 bases each). V dropped 5 bases and J dropped 6 bases, with 17 bases sitting between them. The CDR3 totals 14 residues. CDR3 in amino acids: CASSPPGPLSEQYV. The CDR3 nucleotides are TGTGCCAGCAGTCCTCCGGGACCCCTGTCCGAGCAGTACGTC.

The J gene is TRBJ1-4, the V gene TRBV7-2; D remains unclear. This CDR3 is built from 13 residues. CDR1 SGHTA and CDR2 FQGNSA come from the germline V gene. V was cut by 2 bases and J by 6 bases, with 7 bases left in between. This CDR3 is CASSLRLDEKLFF. CDR3 coding DNA: TGTGCCAGCAGCTTACGGCTAGATGAAAAACTGTTTTTT.